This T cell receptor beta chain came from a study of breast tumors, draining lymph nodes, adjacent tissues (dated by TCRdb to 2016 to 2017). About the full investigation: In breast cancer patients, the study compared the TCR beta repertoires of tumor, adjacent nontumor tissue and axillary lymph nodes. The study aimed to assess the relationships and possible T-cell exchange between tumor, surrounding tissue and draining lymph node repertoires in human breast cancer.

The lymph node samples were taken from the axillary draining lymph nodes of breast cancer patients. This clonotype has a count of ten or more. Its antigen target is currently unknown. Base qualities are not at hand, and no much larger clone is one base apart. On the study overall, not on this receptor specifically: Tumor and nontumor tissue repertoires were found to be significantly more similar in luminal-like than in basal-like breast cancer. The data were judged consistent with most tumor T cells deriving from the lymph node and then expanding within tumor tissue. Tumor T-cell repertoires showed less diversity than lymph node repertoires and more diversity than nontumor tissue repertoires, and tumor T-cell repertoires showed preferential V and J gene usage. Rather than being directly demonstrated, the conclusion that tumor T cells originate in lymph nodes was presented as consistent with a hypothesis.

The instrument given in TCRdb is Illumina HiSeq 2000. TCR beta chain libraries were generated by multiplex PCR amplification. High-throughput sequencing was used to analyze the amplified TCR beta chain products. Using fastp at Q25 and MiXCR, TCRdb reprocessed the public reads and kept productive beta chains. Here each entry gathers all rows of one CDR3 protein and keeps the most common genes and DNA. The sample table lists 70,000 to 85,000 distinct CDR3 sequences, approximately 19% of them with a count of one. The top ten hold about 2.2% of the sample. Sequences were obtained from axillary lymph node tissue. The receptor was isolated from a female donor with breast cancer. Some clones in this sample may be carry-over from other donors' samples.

The DNA sequence follows: TGTGCCAGCAGGGACTTCGGACAGGGTACAGATACGCAGTATTTT. It codes for CASRDFGQGTDTQYF. Rearrangement joined TRBV6-1 to TRBJ2-3, and TRBD1 aligns with 8 junction nucleotides. Relative to germline, V is missing 6 bases and J is missing 3 bases, with 8 bases of the junction outside any gene match. The germline V gene yields MNHNS for CDR1 and SASEGT for CDR2. Its CDR3 holds 15 amino acids, cysteine through phenylalanine. The DNA shown is the 45-base CDR3, in frame from base 1.